The sequence of this TCR beta chain was determined in a study of control samples from healthy donors and cancer patients. Germline assignment: CDR1 KGHDR and CDR2 SFDVKD. Trimming stripped 0 bases from V and 5 bases from J, with 6 bases between. CDR3 length equals 13 residues. Assay used: immunoSEQ multiplex PCR; TCRdb lists only in-frame clones, some missing. The sample shows fewer than 120,000 clones, approximately 90% of them seen only once. The chain carries TRBV24-1 and TRBJ1-2; a possible D gene is TRBD1 (5 bases). Input material: PBMCs. The sequence derives from a woman aged 55-69 years with lung cancer. CDR3 bases: TGTGCCACCAGTGATTTGGGGGGGTATGGCTACACCTTC. Its translation is CATSDLGGYGYTF.